These 20 T cell receptor beta chains were all obtained from the same sample, sequenced in a study of T cell repertoires in cytomegalovirus infection. TCRdb reprocessed the reads via MiXCR and lists one record per CDR3 protein. The repertoire holds approximately 470,000 distinct CDR3 sequences, under 45% seen once, with 43% in the top ten. The antigens for these receptors are not known. Sequencing was performed on cultured PBMCs, taken from culture after CMV antigen stimulation. These receptors came from a human donor in good health (CMV status not recorded). Some clones in this sample may be carry-over from other donors' samples.

This clonotype has just one count. Written as DNA, the CDR3 is TGTGCCAGCACTGAGCGGGGACAAGAGACCCAGTACTTC. The encoded protein is CASTERGQETQYF. The chain is built from TRBV6-8 and TRBJ2-5, with 7 bases fitting TRBD2. J was trimmed by 2 bases and V by 7 bases; bases with no gene match: 4. Germline CDR1 and CDR2: MNHGY and SAAAGT. CDR3 length: 13 amino acids.

The genes are TRBV18 and TRBJ1-4; D remains unclear. CDR1 and CDR2 (germline): KGHSH, LQKENI. The CDR3 extends over 15 amino acids. V dropped 3 bases and J dropped 3 bases, with 11 bases sitting between them. CDR3 coding DNA: TGTGCCAGCTCACCCTTGGCGGTTGCTAATGAAAAACTGTTTTTT. Translation gives CASSPLAVANEKLFF.

The genes are TRBV5-1 and TRBJ2-5; maybe TRBD1 (7 bases). V lost 2 bases and J 1 base, leaving 15 bases between the germline ends. This CDR3 comprises 16 residues. Germline V lookup: CDR1 SGHRS, CDR2 YFSETQ. The CDR3 is CASSFRGTDSQETQYF. The CDR3, as DNA: TGCGCCAGCAGCTTTCGCGGGACAGATTCCCAAGAGACCCAGTACTTC.

The chain is built from TRBV7-6 and TRBJ1-4, with D possibly TRBD1 on 6 matching bases. The germline V gene encodes CDR1 SGHVS and CDR2 FNYEAQ. This CDR3 spans 16 amino acids. V lost 8 bases to trimming and J lost 5 bases, with 21 bases between them. DNA of the CDR3: TGTGCCAGCGGAGGACAGTTCAGTTCGGTGAATGAAAAACTGTTTTTT. This encodes CASGGQFSSVNEKLFF.

This clonotype turned up a few times. The rearrangement uses TRBV7-2 and TRBJ1-5, with D perhaps TRBD1 (5 bases). Germline CDR1 is SGHTA and CDR2 is FQGNSA. The length of the CDR3 is 15 residues. Trimming removed 1 base from V and 3 bases from J, with 10 bases in between. This chain's CDR3 is CASSLEWGSNQPQHF. The CDR3 DNA follows: TGTGCCAGCAGCTTAGAGTGGGGGTCCAATCAGCCCCAGCATTTT.

This clonotype was recorded a few times. The J gene is TRBJ2-2, the V gene TRBV7-2; unclear D gene. Germline V gene lookup returns CDR1 SGHTA and CDR2 FQGNSA. This CDR3 comprises 11 residues. Trimming removed 11 bases at V and 1 base at J, with 5 bases between. The CDR3 here is CAGENTGELFF. In nucleotides, the CDR3 is TGTGCCGGAGAGAACACCGGGGAGCTGTTTTTT.

About this clonotype itself: The junction differs from germline at one of its ends, possibly a read error. The V call is TRBV5-3, the J call TRBJ2-7; D is undetermined. TRBV5-3 counts as an open reading frame of uncertain function. This CDR3 is built from 14 residues. The DNA of the CDR3 is TGTGCCAGCAGCTACACACGAACACCCTACGAGCAGTACTTC. Protein product: CASSYTRTPYEQYF.

This clonotype showed up just a few times. The chain uses TRBV4-3 and TRBJ2-1; D unresolved. The V end lost 0 bases, the J end lost 7 bases, and 7 bases lay between the germline ends. Germline loops: CDR1 LGHNA, CDR2 YSLEER. This CDR3 has 13 amino acids. CDR3: CASSQDLRNEQFF. In nucleotides, the CDR3 is TGCGCCAGCAGCCAAGATTTACGGAATGAGCAGTTCTTC.

The chain links TRBV29-1 to TRBJ2-2, with D tentatively TRBD1 (6 bases). This CDR3 comprises 15 residues. Germline CDR1 SQVTM, CDR2 ANQGSEA. V was pared by 4 bases and J by 6 bases, with 18 bases between. In nucleotides, the CDR3 is TGCAGCGTTGCTCCCACAGGGACGGGCTCCGGGGAGCTGTTTTTT. Translating gives CSVAPTGTGSGELFF.

The sample holds a few counts of this clonotype. The gene calls are TRBV7-2 and TRBJ2-7; TRBD1 might be the D (5 bases). The CDR3 is made up of 14 amino acids. Germline lookup yields CDR1 SGHTA and CDR2 FQGNSA. Trimming shortened V by 4 bases and J by 2 bases, and 12 bases separated the two germline ends. In nucleotides, the CDR3 is TGTGCCAGCAGCTCGGCCCCCAGGGCCTACGAGCAGTACTTC. The encoded protein is CASSSAPRAYEQYF.

This chain connects TRBV2 to TRBJ2-1; possibly TRBD2 for D (6 bases). CDR3 length equals 15 residues. Germline CDR1 SNHLY, CDR2 FYNNEI. The V and J ends lost 5 bases and 8 bases respectively, with 19 bases between them. In DNA, the CDR3 is TGTGCCAGCAGTTCGACTAGGTTCTTAGGCTATGAGCAGTTCTTC. Protein product: CASSSTRFLGYEQFF.

This clonotype was counted many times. The V and J genes are TRBV7-6 and TRBJ2-1; a weak D match, TRBD2 (5 bases). This CDR3 comprises 16 residues. V dropped 1 base and J dropped 5 bases, with 15 bases sitting between them. Germline CDR1 SGHVS, CDR2 FNYEAQ. The CDR3 nucleotides are TGTGCCAGCAGCTTAGTCCCCACGGGGAACAACAATGAGCAGTTCTTC. Its translation is CASSLVPTGNNNEQFF.

This clonotype was detected only a few times. The V gene is TRBV4-1, the J gene TRBJ2-3; 8 bases fit TRBD1. Trimming at V came to 5 bases and at J to 5 bases, leaving 18 bases not matched to a gene. The CDR3 loop spans 18 amino acids. Germline lookup yields CDR1 MGHRA and CDR2 YSYEKL. The DNA for the CDR3 is TGCGCCAGCAGCGCCCAACAGGTCGCAGGGGGCGATGGAGATACGCAGTATTTT. Translation gives CASSAQQVAGGDGDTQYF.

This clonotype has ten or more counts. The chain combines TRBV7-2 with TRBJ1-3; the D is unclear. This CDR3 spans 14 amino acids. Trimming shortened V by 2 bases and J by 3 bases, and 8 bases separated the two germline ends. Germline CDR1 and CDR2: SGHTA and FQGNSA. The CDR3 nucleotides are TGTGCCAGCAGCTTAACACAAGGTGGAAACACCATATATTTT. Translated: CASSLTQGGNTIYF. Filled out from reference TRBV7-2 and TRBJ1-3, the complete variable domain reads GAGVSQSPSNKVTEKGKDVELRCDPISGHTALYWYRQSLGQGLEFLIYFQGNSAPDKSGLPSDRFSAERTGGSVSTLTIQRTQQEDSAVYLCASSLTQGGNTIYFGEGSWLTVV.

V usage is TRBV11-2 and J usage is TRBJ2-2, with D perhaps assigned TRBD1 or TRBD2 (5 bases each). This CDR3 spans 13 amino acids. CDR1 is SGHAT, CDR2 FQNNGV, per germline. Deletions cut 5 bases from V and 6 bases from J, with 10 bases between. CDR3 DNA: TGTGCCAGCAGCGGGGACGCAGCCGGGGAGCTGTTTTTT. Translating it yields CASSGDAAGELFF.

The chain joins TRBV12-3 or TRBV12-4 to TRBJ2-2; 8 nucleotides line up with TRBD1. The V segment lost 6 bases and the J segment 6 bases; nucleotides outside the gene matches: 9. This CDR3 contains 15 residues. The CDR3 loop is CASSRTGKHAGELFF. The CDR3 DNA follows: TGTGCCAGCAGCAGGACAGGGAAACATGCCGGGGAGCTGTTTTTT.

The CDR3 protein is CATSRDRPSGGNNEQFF. CDR3 in DNA: TGTGCCACCAGCAGAGATCGCCCTAGCGGGGGAAACAATGAGCAGTTCTTC. The rearrangement uses TRBV15 and TRBJ2-1; 10 bases map to TRBD2. CDR1 and CDR2 (germline): LNHNV, YYDKDF (reference sequence). Losses at the gene ends were 0 bases for V and 5 bases for J; bases not matched to a gene: 7. This CDR3 spans 17 amino acids.

This clonotype came up a few times. This chain joins TRBV7-4 and TRBJ2-7; 7 bases are shared with TRBD2. CDR3 length equals 15 residues. Germline V lookup: CDR1 SGHVT, CDR2 SQSDAQ. Trimming cost V 8 bases and J 7 bases; bases outside gene matches: 17. The DNA of the CDR3 is TGTGCCAGCTCGCAAGGACTAGTGGGGCAAGTGGAGCAGTACTTC. It translates to CASSQGLVGQVEQYF.

This rearrangement joins TRBV29-1 to TRBJ2-5; the D call may be TRBD1 or TRBD2 (5 bases each). This CDR3 region has 13 residues. V lost 7 bases, J lost 4 bases, and 16 bases lay in between. The germline CDR1 and CDR2 sequences are SQVTM and ANQGSEA. Written as DNA, the CDR3 is TGCAGCGGCTTAAGGGGCGGAGGAGAGACCCAGTACTTC. It codes for CSGLRGGGETQYF.

This chain joins TRBV6-6 and TRBJ2-7, with 11 bases matching TRBD2. The CDR3 is made up of 15 amino acids. Germline V CDR1 and CDR2: MNHNY, SVGAGI (reference sequence). Trimming removed 6 bases from V and 3 bases from J; junction bases left unmatched: 7. The CDR3 DNA is TGTGCCAGCAGAGATTCCGGGACTAGCGGCTACGAGCAGTACTTC. Translation: CASRDSGTSGYEQYF.